This TCR beta chain was recovered during a study of CD8 T cells in acute hepatitis C reinfection. Points from the study as a whole: TRBV04 and TRBV06 were preferentially used in all groups, not explained by naive pool overrepresentation.

V lost 6 bases and J 4 bases, leaving 8 bases between the germline ends. This CDR3 contains 12 residues. Germline values: CDR1 MNHEY, CDR2 SVGAGI. Remarks on this clone: Antigen: not known.

Generated by immunoSEQ multiplex PCR, the TCRdb table keeps only in-frame clones and is missing some. The sample has over 30,000 clones; approximately 85% are singletons. Described time point: naive CD8 control sorted from an acute-time-point sample. Montreal Hepatitis C Cohort donors who inject drugs were seen every 3 months. The sequencing sample was made of naive CD8+ T cells from PBMCs. The TCR sequence derives from a woman aged 18-29 years who spontaneously cleared hepatitis C infection. The rearrangement uses TRBV6-5 and TRBJ2-3; no reliable D call. This chain's CDR3 is CASSPDPDTQYF. CDR3 nucleotide sequence: TGTGCCAGCAGCCCGGATCCAGATACGCAGTATTTT.